The 9 T cell receptor beta chains given below trace back to one sample, sequenced in a study of CD8 T cells in ankylosing spondylitis. Study-wide findings and caveats: Blood of patients with ankylosing spondylitis appeared to be characterized by a TCR beta motif of fewer than 10 highly homologous variants.

Each CDR3 protein gets one entry after TCRdb re-called the 5' RACE reads with MiXCR. The table records roughly 440,000 distinct CDR3 sequences, about 15% of them present only once. Antigens for these TCRs are unknown. The sequencing input was blood, either unsorted or a sorted T cell fraction (not recorded which). The receptors here all came from a male donor with ankylosing spondylitis.

This clonotype was detected ten times or more. This rearrangement joins TRBV5-1 to TRBJ2-3; D possibly uses TRBD1 or TRBD2 (6 bases each). The CDR3 contains 16 residues. V lost 1 base, J lost 3 bases, and 15 bases lay in between. CDR1 and CDR2 from the germline V gene are SGHRS and YFSETQ. The CDR3 loop is CASSLSARGGTDTQYF. As DNA, the CDR3 is TGCGCCAGCAGCTTGTCAGCCAGGGGAGGTACAGATACGCAGTATTTT.

This clonotype occurred a few times. The chain joins TRBV19 to TRBJ2-6; TRBD2 agrees at 7 bases. CDR3 length: 14 residues. In germline, CDR1 is LNHDA, CDR2 SQIVND (reference sequence). J gave up 2 bases and V 7 bases, and 2 bases lay outside the gene matches. CDR3 region: CASTGGAGANVLTF. DNA of the CDR3: TGTGCCAGTACGGGGGGAGCTGGGGCCAACGTCCTGACTTTC.

This clonotype appeared a few times. The chain carries TRBV11-2 and TRBJ2-1; 10 positions match TRBD1. V trimming: 2 bases; J trimming: 8 bases; junction bases outside the gene matches: 3. The CDR3 consists of 14 residues. In germline, CDR1 is SGHAT, CDR2 FQNNGV. CDR3 amino acids: CASSLWDRGDEQFF. CDR3 DNA: TGTGCCAGCAGCTTATGGGACAGGGGCGATGAGCAGTTCTTC.

The sample holds many counts of this clonotype. The V call is TRBV12-3 or TRBV12-4, the J call TRBJ2-1; perhaps TRBD2 as D (6 bases). V was shortened by 2 bases and J by 12 bases, with 8 bases between the two germline ends. There are 11 residues in the CDR3. The CDR3 region has the DNA TGTGCCAGCAGTTTACGGGACTTGCAGTTCTTC. Protein sequence: CASSLRDLQFF.

This clonotype was detected only a few times. The chain carries TRBV20-1 and TRBJ1-5; D not certain. Per germline, CDR1 DFQATT and CDR2 SNEGSKA (reference sequence). This CDR3 is 13 amino acids long. Trimming took 3 bases from V and 2 from J, leaving 8 bases between them. The CDR3 protein is CSASSVGNQPQHF. The CDR3 nucleotides read TGCAGTGCTAGCTCCGTAGGCAATCAGCCCCAGCATTTT.

The V and J genes are TRBV6-5 and TRBJ1-2, with 7 bases fitting TRBD1. Germline CDR1 MNHEY, CDR2 SVGAGI. V lost 0 bases, J lost 6 bases, and 10 bases stayed unmatched. The length of the CDR3 is 16 residues. DNA of the CDR3: TGTGCCAGCAGTTACTCGAAAGCGACAGGGTTGAATGGCTACACCTTC. Protein product: CASSYSKATGLNGYTF.

This clonotype was observed many times. The rearrangement uses TRBV20-1 and TRBJ1-2; D is unresolved. The CDR3 runs to 15 residues. Trimming took 0 bases from V and 4 from J, leaving 15 bases between them. Per germline, CDR1 DFQATT and CDR2 SNEGSKA (reference sequence). This chain's CDR3 is CSARDRKGFAYGYTF. The CDR3 DNA sequence: TGCAGTGCTAGAGATAGGAAGGGCTTCGCCTATGGCTACACCTTC.

This clonotype showed up just a few times. The V gene is TRBV20-1, the J gene TRBJ1-2; TRBD1 matches at 8 bases. J was trimmed by 0 bases and V by 0 bases; bases with no gene match: 3. CDR1 and CDR2 (germline): DFQATT, SNEGSKA (reference sequence). The CDR3 covers 15 residues. CDR3 sequence (DNA): TGCAGTGCTAGAGAGACAGGGGTGGCTAACTATGGCTACACCTTC. It translates to CSARETGVANYGYTF.

The chain has TRBV4-2 and TRBJ2-3; 9 nucleotides align to TRBD2. Trimming removed 5 bases from V and 4 bases from J; junction bases left unmatched: 4. CDR1 is LGHNA, CDR2 YNFKEQ, per germline. The CDR3 is 14 amino acids. DNA of the CDR3: TGTGCCAGCAGCGCTAGCGGGACGGCAGATACGCAGTATTTT. This translates into CASSASGTADTQYF.